Sequencing of this T cell receptor (beta chain) was carried out in a study of T cell responses to AZD1222 COVID-19 vaccine. Study in general: Analyses pooled second doses at about 4 or about 12 weeks. Study-wide findings and caveats: After the peak T cell response, and only then, were repertoires sampled.

On this clone itself: Antigen specificity is unknown.

Profiling relied on immunoSEQ multiplex PCR, and the TCRdb table lists in-frame clones only, not all of them. The table includes approximately 120,000 clones, over 70% detected once. The sequenced sample was peripheral blood, obtained on day 0 of AZD1222 vaccination. The receptor was derived from an adult in good health.

The DNA of the CDR3 is TGTGCCAGCAGTTTCGGGGGGCCCACTGAAGCTTTCTTT. Protein sequence: CASSFGGPTEAFF. The chain uses TRBV12-3 or TRBV12-4 and TRBJ1-1, with a tentative D call TRBD1 (6 bases). The CDR3 runs to 13 residues. Trimming took off 3 bases at V and 4 bases at J, with 9 bases between the two ends.